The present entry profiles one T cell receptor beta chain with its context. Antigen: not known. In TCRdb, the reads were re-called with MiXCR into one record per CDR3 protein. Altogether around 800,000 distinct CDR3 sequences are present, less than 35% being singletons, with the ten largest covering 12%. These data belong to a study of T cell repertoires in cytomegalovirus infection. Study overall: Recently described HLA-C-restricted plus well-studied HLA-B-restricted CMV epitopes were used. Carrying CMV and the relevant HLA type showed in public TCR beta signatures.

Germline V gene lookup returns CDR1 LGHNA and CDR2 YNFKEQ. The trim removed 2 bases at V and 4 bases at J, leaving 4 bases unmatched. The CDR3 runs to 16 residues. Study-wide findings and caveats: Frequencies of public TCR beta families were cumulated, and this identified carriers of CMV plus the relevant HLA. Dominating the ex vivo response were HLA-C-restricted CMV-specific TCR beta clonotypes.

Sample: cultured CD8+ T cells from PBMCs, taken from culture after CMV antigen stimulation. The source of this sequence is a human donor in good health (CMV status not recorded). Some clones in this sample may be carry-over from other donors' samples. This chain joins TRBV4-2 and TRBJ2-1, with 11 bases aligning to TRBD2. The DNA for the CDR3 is TGTGCCAGCAGCCAAATAGCGGGGGGGAGTTACAATGAGCAGTTCTTC. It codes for CASSQIAGGSYNEQFF.